These 24 T cell receptor beta chains originate from one sample sequenced in a study of Ad26.COV2.S vaccination and SARS-CoV-2 variants. Repertoires were generated with immunoSEQ multiplex PCR, while TCRdb's copy carries only in-frame clones and drops some. Of 400,000 to 450,000 clones in the sample, 90% were seen once. Treatment noted: 19 received Ad26.COV2.S at low or high dose, single or two shots; 5 received placebo; per-sample allocation not given. Sampling was done on day 63 after the first vaccine or placebo injection. Sequenced material: peripheral blood, taken in a trial of Ad26.COV2.S vaccine versus placebo. Receptor source: a person between 18 and 65 years old who received the Ad26.COV2.S COVID-19 vaccine or a placebo.

The sample holds one count of this clone. V and J are TRBV5-6 and TRBJ1-4, with 7 bases aligning to TRBD1. The germline gives CDR1 SGHDT, CDR2 YYEEEE. CDR3 length: 14 residues. With V trimmed by 4 bases and J by 4 bases, 4 bases remained unmatched. The CDR3 here is CASSRGQVNEKLFF. CDR3 coding DNA: TGTGCCAGCAGCCGCGGACAGGTTAATGAAAAACTGTTTTTT.

The chain combines TRBV4-3 with TRBJ2-4; weak D call: TRBD1 (5 bases). The CDR3 is made up of 17 amino acids. The germline V gene encodes CDR1 LGHNA and CDR2 YSLEER. Trimming pared 0 bases from V and 0 bases from J, leaving 12 bases between. The CDR3 sequence is CASSQEKGLLAKNIQYF. In nucleotides, the CDR3 is TGCGCCAGCAGCCAAGAGAAGGGGCTCCTAGCCAAAAACATTCAGTACTTC.

The rearrangement joins TRBV28 to TRBJ2-1, with D perhaps TRBD2 (6 bases). The germline V gene has CDR1 MDHEN and CDR2 SYDVKM. This CDR3 spans 16 amino acids. Trimming cost V 5 bases and J 0 bases, with 14 bases left between them. DNA of the CDR3: TGTGCCAGCAGTCCTTCCGCGGGAATCTCCTACAATGAGCAGTTCTTC. Its translation: CASSPSAGISYNEQFF.

V and J are TRBV4-1 and TRBJ2-7; D is unresolved. The CDR3 contains 11 residues. Germline V gene lookup returns CDR1 MGHRA and CDR2 YSYEKL. Trimming pared 0 bases from V and 5 bases from J, leaving 2 bases between. CDR3 DNA: TGCGCCAGCAGCCAAGAAGACGAGCAGTACTTC. This sequence encodes CASSQEDEQYF.

This chain uses TRBV30 with TRBJ2-5; TRBD1 might be the D (5 bases). V lost 5 bases and J lost 5, with 15 bases in between. Germline V lookup: CDR1 GTSNPN, CDR2 SVGIG (reference sequence). This CDR3 region has 13 residues. The CDR3 reads CAWGLRVWETQYF. The CDR3 DNA reads TGTGCCTGGGGGCTCAGGGTTTGGGAGACCCAGTACTTC.

This rearrangement joins TRBV7-2 to TRBJ2-7, with 8 bases fitting TRBD2. From germline, CDR1 is SGHTA and CDR2 FQGNSA. V was pared by 5 bases and J by 7 bases, with 10 bases of the junction left unmatched. This CDR3 has 14 residues. The CDR3 region has the DNA TGTGCCAGCAGCCCACCCGGGGGGGGGTGGGAGCAGTACTTC. Translation: CASSPPGGGWEQYF. Using reference TRBV7-2 and TRBJ2-7 for the parts outside the CDR3, the full variable domain is GAGVSQSPSNKVTEKGKDVELRCDPISGHTALYWYRQSLGQGLEFLIYFQGNSAPDKSGLPSDRFSAERTGGSVSTLTIQRTQQEDSAVYLCASSPPGGGWEQYFGPGTRLTVT.

The rearrangement links TRBV29-1 to TRBJ2-1; D remains unclear. Germline-derived CDR1 and CDR2 are SQVTM and ANQGSEA. V lost 4 bases to trimming and J lost 2 bases, with 12 bases between them. The length of the CDR3 is 14 residues. CDR3: CSVASKPTYNEQFF. CDR3 sequence (DNA): TGCAGCGTTGCTTCCAAACCGACCTACAATGAGCAGTTCTTC.

The rearrangement uses TRBV9 and TRBJ1-1; D is unresolved. This CDR3 spans 15 amino acids. Germline-derived CDR1 and CDR2 are SGDLS and YYNGEE. Trimming removed 0 bases at V and 3 bases at J, with 12 bases between. CDR3 sequence: CASSVDGVIDTEAFF. DNA of the CDR3: TGTGCCAGCAGCGTAGATGGGGTCATCGACACTGAAGCTTTCTTT. The variable domain in full, with the rest retrieved from reference TRBV9 and TRBJ1-1, is DSGVTQTPKHLITATGQRVTLRCSPRSGDLSVYWYQQSLDQGLQFLIQYYNGEERAKGNILERFSAQQFPDLHSELNLSSLELGDSALYFCASSVDGVIDTEAFFGQGTRLTVV.

This chain connects TRBV18 to TRBJ1-4; 7 bases are shared with TRBD1. Germline V gene sequence: CDR1 KGHSH, CDR2 LQKENI. With V trimmed by 1 base and J by 5 bases, 10 bases remained unmatched. There are 17 residues in the CDR3. CDR3 sequence (DNA): TGTGCCAGCTCACCACGCCCTGGGACAGCCCGGAATGAAAAACTGTTTTTT. It specifies CASSPRPGTARNEKLFF.

The J gene is TRBJ2-3, the V gene TRBV12-3 or TRBV12-4; D is possibly TRBD2 (5 bases). This CDR3 has 13 amino acids. V gave up 6 bases and J gave up 2 bases, with 9 bases separating them. The CDR3 spells CASRQTNTDTQYF. DNA of the CDR3: TGTGCCAGCAGACAGACTAACACAGATACGCAGTATTTT.

The chain carries TRBV5-4 and TRBJ2-4, with a possible D match to TRBD2 (6 bases). The V end lost 5 bases, the J end lost 9 bases, and 18 bases lay between the germline ends. There are 14 residues in the CDR3. Germline V gives CDR1 SGHNT, CDR2 YYREEE (reference sequence). The CDR3 DNA reads as TGTGCCAGCAGGCCTGGACCTGGAGGGAGCATTCAGTACTTC. It yields the protein CASRPGPGGSIQYF.

This clone was detected only once. The chain joins TRBV10-2 to TRBJ2-1, with 7 bases lining up with TRBD2. CDR1 WSHSY and CDR2 SAAADI come from the germline V gene. This CDR3 region has 15 residues. V gave up 5 bases and J gave up 3 bases; unmatched junction bases: 7. CDR3 DNA: TGCGCCAGCAGTCTACCTGGACTAGTCTACAATGAGCAGTTCTTC. Translated, it gives CASSLPGLVYNEQFF.

J is TRBJ2-3 and V is TRBV30; TRBD2 agrees at 11 bases. Trimming cost V 0 bases and J 0 bases; bases outside gene matches: 5. The CDR3 consists of 17 residues. CDR1 is GTSNPN, CDR2 SVGIG, per germline (reference sequence). The CDR3 sequence: CAWSVGWTSGSTDTQYF. The DNA for the CDR3 is TGTGCCTGGAGTGTAGGGTGGACTAGCGGGAGCACAGATACGCAGTATTTT.

The chain has TRBV7-3 and TRBJ2-3; 7 positions agree with TRBD2. The V gene end was trimmed by 5 bases and the J gene end by 4 bases; junction bases not matched to a gene: 9. The CDR3 runs 15 residues. The germline CDR1 and CDR2 sequences are SGHTA and FQGTGA. The CDR3 coding sequence is TGTGCCAGCAGCAAATTGGGCGGGAGTTCAGATACGCAGTATTTT. This encodes CASSKLGGSSDTQYF.

The count of this clone is one. The chain combines TRBV11-2 with TRBJ2-1; 13 bases line up with TRBD2. CDR1 SGHAT and CDR2 FQNNGV come from the germline V gene. V shed 5 bases and J 7 bases; nucleotides not matched to a gene: 8. The CDR3 is 16 amino acids. CDR3 nucleotide sequence: TGTGCCAGCAGCGTCGGACTAGCGGGAGTTGGGAATGAGCAGTTCTTC. The encoded protein is CASSVGLAGVGNEQFF.

The chain uses TRBV30 and TRBJ1-2, with D perhaps TRBD1 (5 bases). Germline loops: CDR1 GTSNPN, CDR2 SVGIG (reference sequence). The CDR3 is 14 amino acids. The V and J ends lost 3 bases and 8 bases respectively, with 19 bases between them. The CDR3 sequence is CAWSQLGATRGYTF. The DNA of the CDR3 is TGTGCCTGGAGCCAACTCGGGGCGACTAGGGGCTACACCTTC. Full variable domain (missing parts from reference TRBV30 and TRBJ1-2): SQTIHQWPATLVQPVGSPLSLECTVEGTSNPNLYWYRQAAGRGLQLLFYSVGIGQISSEVPQNLSASRPQDRQFILSSKKLLLSDSGFYLCAWSQLGATRGYTFGSGTRLTVV.

About this clone itself: Other DNA sequences within the sample encode an identical CDR3. V and J are TRBV6-4 and TRBJ1-1; 7 bases align to TRBD1. Germline lookup yields CDR1 MRHNA and CDR2 SNTAGT. Losses at the gene ends were 6 bases for V and 3 bases for J; bases not matched to a gene: 4. The CDR3 consists of 13 residues. As DNA, the CDR3 is TGTGCCAGCAGCGCCACAGGGGACACTGAAGCTTTCTTT. It codes for CASSATGDTEAFF.

In DNA form, the CDR3 reads TGTGCCAGCAGCCAGAGGACAGGGGACAATTCACCCCTCCACTTT. This encodes CASSQRTGDNSPLHF. The chain links TRBV28 to TRBJ1-6; 9 bases fit TRBD1. CDR3 length equals 15 residues. Germline lookup yields CDR1 MDHEN and CDR2 SYDVKM. V was pared by 6 bases and J by 7 bases, with 7 bases of the junction left unmatched. Full variable domain (missing parts from reference TRBV28 and TRBJ1-6): DVKVTQSSRYLVKRTGEKVFLECVQDMDHENMFWYRQDPGLGLRLIYFSYDVKMKEKGDIPEGYSVSREKKERFSLILESASTNQTSMYLCASSQRTGDNSPLHFGNGTRLTVT.

As DNA, the CDR3 is TGTGCCAGCTCAGTGGGCACTGAAGCTTTCTTT. It translates to CASSVGTEAFF. The chain links TRBV18 to TRBJ1-1; D gene uncertain. The CDR3 consists of 11 residues. V shed 5 bases and J shed 4 bases, with 5 bases lying between them. The germline V gene encodes CDR1 KGHSH and CDR2 LQKENI.

This clone was found a few times. The chain has TRBV7-8 and TRBJ2-7, with 9 bases that match TRBD2. There are 14 residues in the CDR3. Per germline, CDR1 SGHVS and CDR2 FQNEAQ. J gave up 2 bases and V 5 bases, and 4 bases lay outside the gene matches. CDR3 sequence (DNA): TGTGCCAGCAGCGCTAGCGGGGTGGCCTACGAGCAGTACTTC. Translated: CASSASGVAYEQYF.

The J gene is TRBJ2-3, the V gene TRBV28; 8 bases line up with TRBD2. The CDR3 has 13 residues. The V gene's germline CDR1 is MDHEN and CDR2 SYDVKM. Unmatched junction bases numbered 4, after V lost 7 bases and J lost 4 bases. As DNA, the CDR3 is TGTGCCAGCAACGGCGGGGGGTCAGATACGCAGTATTTT. It codes for CASNGGGSDTQYF.

This chain uses TRBV5-4 with TRBJ2-7; D gene unclear. CDR1 and CDR2 (germline): SGHNT, YYREEE (reference sequence). The V end was cut by 0 bases, the J end by 3 bases, with 10 bases between. The CDR3 is 14 residues long. Written as DNA, the CDR3 is TGTGCCAGCAGCTTGGCGCCCCCCCACTACGAGCAGTACTTC. This gives the protein CASSLAPPHYEQYF.

The chain couples TRBV2 to TRBJ2-1; D not certain. The length of the CDR3 is 13 residues. V dropped 5 bases and J dropped 5 bases, with 10 bases sitting between them. Germline V gene data show CDR1 as SNHLY and CDR2 as FYNNEI. DNA for the CDR3: TGTGCCAGCAGTCCACCTCTGGACAATGAGCAGTTCTTC. Translated: CASSPPLDNEQFF. Variable domain in full (rest from reference TRBV2 and TRBJ2-1): EPEVTQTPSHQVTQMGQEVILRCVPISNHLYFYWYRQILGQKVEFLVSFYNNEISEKSEIFDDQFSVERPDGSNFTLKIRSTKLEDSAMYFCASSPPLDNEQFFGPGTRLTVL.

This chain connects TRBV7-2 to TRBJ2-2, with TRBD1 matching over 8 bases. Germline V gene sequence: CDR1 SGHTA, CDR2 FQGNSA. This CDR3 spans 15 amino acids. The V and J ends lost 3 bases and 1 base, in that order; junction bases with no gene match: 1. CDR3 coding DNA: TGTGCCAGCAGCTTGGGGACAGGGAACACCGGGGAGCTGTTTTTT. Protein product: CASSLGTGNTGELFF.